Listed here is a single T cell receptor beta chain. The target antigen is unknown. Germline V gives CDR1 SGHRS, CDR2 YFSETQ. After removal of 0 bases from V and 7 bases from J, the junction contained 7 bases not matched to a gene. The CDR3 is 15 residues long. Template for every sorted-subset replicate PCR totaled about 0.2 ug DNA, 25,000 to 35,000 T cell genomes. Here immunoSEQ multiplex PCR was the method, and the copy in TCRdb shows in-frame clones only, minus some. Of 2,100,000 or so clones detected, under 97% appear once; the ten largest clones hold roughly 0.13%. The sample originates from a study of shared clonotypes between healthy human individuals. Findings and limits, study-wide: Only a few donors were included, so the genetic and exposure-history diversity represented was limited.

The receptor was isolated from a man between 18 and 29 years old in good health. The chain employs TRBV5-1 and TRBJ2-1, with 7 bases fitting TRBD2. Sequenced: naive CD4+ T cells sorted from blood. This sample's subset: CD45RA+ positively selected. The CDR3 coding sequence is TGCGCCAGCAGCTTGGAGGGAGGGCTAGGGAATGAGCAGTTCTTC. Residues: CASSLEGGLGNEQFF.